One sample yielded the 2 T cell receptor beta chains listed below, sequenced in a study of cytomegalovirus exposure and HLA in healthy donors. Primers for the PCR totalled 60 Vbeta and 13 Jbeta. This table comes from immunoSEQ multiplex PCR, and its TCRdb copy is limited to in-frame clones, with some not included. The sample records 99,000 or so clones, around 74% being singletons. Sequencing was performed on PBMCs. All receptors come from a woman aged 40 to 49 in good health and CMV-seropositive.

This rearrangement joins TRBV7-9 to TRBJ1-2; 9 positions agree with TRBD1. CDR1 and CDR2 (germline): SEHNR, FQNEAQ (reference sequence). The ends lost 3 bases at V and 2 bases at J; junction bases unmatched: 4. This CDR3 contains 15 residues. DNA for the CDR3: TGTGCCAGCAGCTTCCGAGGACAGGGGAACTATGGCTACACCTTC. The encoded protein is CASSFRGQGNYGYTF.

CDR3 residues: CASGEAGPTGELFF. CDR3 DNA: TGTGCCAGCGGGGAGGCGGGGCCGACCGGGGAGCTGTTTTTT. V usage is TRBV2 and J usage is TRBJ2-2, with D possibly being TRBD2 (6 bases). CDR1 and CDR2 from the germline V gene are SNHLY and FYNNEI. There are 14 residues in the CDR3. V lost 8 bases and J lost 5, with 15 bases in between.